Listed below are T cell receptor beta chains from one sample, sequenced in a study of blood T cell repertoires in COVID-19. Only in-frame clones appear in the TCRdb table, and some are missing; sequencing was by immunoSEQ multiplex PCR. The sample has 210,000 or so clones, approximately 78% seen once; the top ten hold 12%. Material: peripheral blood. The receptors here all came from a woman in her thirties or forties with acute or convalescent COVID-19. The CDR3 runs from the conserved cysteine through the conserved F or W. The order of the fields is D gene, V gene, J gene, CDR3 protein, CDR3 DNA. A D gene is named only where the DNA matches it firmly.

TRBD2,TRBV7-9,TRBJ2-3,CASSRSGSTDTQYF,TGTGCCAGCAGCCGTAGCGGGAGCACAGATACGCAGTATTTT
TRBD2,TRBV9,TRBJ2-1,CASSVERGLPYNEQFF,TGTGCCAGCAGCGTAGAGCGGGGGCTTCCTTACAATGAGCAGTTCTTC
.,TRBV29-1,TRBJ1-2,CSVPVSVDGTGYTF,TGCAGCGTCCCTGTAAGCGTCGACGGAACGGGCTACACCTTC
TRBD2,TRBV20-1,TRBJ2-7,CSASASGSRYEQYF,TGCAGTGCTAGTGCTAGCGGGAGTAGATACGAGCAGTACTTC
TRBD2,TRBV30,TRBJ2-1,CAWSVGTSGTNEQFF,TGTGCCTGGAGTGTTGGGACTAGCGGGACCAATGAGCAGTTCTTC
.,TRBV3-1/TRBV3-2,TRBJ2-4,CASSQRQPLAKNIQYF,TGTGCCAGCAGCCAAAGACAGCCTCTAGCCAAAAACATTCAGTACTTC
TRBD1,TRBV7-2,TRBJ1-2,CASSLSGTGDGYTF,TGTGCCAGCAGCTTATCCGGGACAGGTGATGGCTACACCTTC
.,TRBV10-2,TRBJ2-7,CASSLPGHLYEQYF,TGCGCCAGCAGTCTTCCGGGACACCTCTACGAGCAGTACTTC
.,TRBV27,TRBJ1-1,CASSRQRLDTEAFF,TGTGCCAGCAGTCGACAGAGATTAGACACTGAAGCTTTCTTT
.,TRBV27,TRBJ2-7,CASSFTGYEQYF,TGTGCCAGCAGTTTTACAGGCTACGAGCAGTACTTC
TRBD1,TRBV6-4,TRBJ1-2,CASSDGSGQGNGYTF,TGTGCCAGCAGTGACGGTTCGGGACAGGGAAATGGCTACACCTTC
.,TRBV30,TRBJ1-2,CAWSDGRENGYTF,TGTGCCTGGAGCGACGGGAGAGAAAATGGCTACACCTTC
TRBD2,TRBV12-5,TRBJ2-1,CASGQGLAGGLDEQFF,TGTGCTAGTGGCCAGGGACTAGCGGGGGGGCTGGATGAGCAGTTCTTC
TRBD2,TRBV9,TRBJ2-1,CASSVVGLAKVEQFF,TGTGCCAGCAGCGTAGTAGGACTAGCGAAGGTTGAGCAGTTCTTC
TRBD1,TRBV5-1,TRBJ1-4,CASSPGQGGEKLFF,TGCGCCAGCAGCCCGGGACAGGGAGGGGAAAAACTGTTTTTT
TRBD2,TRBV5-1,TRBJ2-5,CASSLQGGLAGGPEETQYF,TGCGCCAGCAGCTTACAGGGGGGACTAGCGGGAGGGCCGGAGGAGACCCAGTACTTC
TRBD1,TRBV5-1,TRBJ2-7,CASSFLDRGGEQYF,TGCGCCAGCAGCTTCCTGGACAGGGGAGGAGAGCAGTACTTC
.,TRBV5-1,TRBJ2-1,CASRNRGRSSYNEQFF,TGCGCCAGCAGGAATCGCGGGCGGAGCTCCTACAATGAGCAGTTCTTC
.,TRBV6-5,TRBJ2-1,CASSYGGIVNNEQFF,TGTGCCAGCAGTTATGGCGGGATTGTCAACAATGAGCAGTTCTTC
TRBD2,TRBV6-5,TRBJ2-1,CASSYLAGASNEQFF,TGTGCCAGCAGTTACCTGGCGGGAGCTTCCAATGAGCAGTTCTTC